The 25 T cell receptor beta chains given below trace back to one sample, sequenced in a study of blood T cell repertoires in COVID-19. The protocol was immunoSEQ multiplex PCR, while the TCRdb copy is restricted to in-frame clones and leaves out a portion. Of about 250,000 clones in the sample, roughly 88% were seen once. The specimen sequenced was peripheral blood. The receptors stem from a human donor with COVID-19, enrolled during active disease. The donor label of this sample is uncertain.

V gene TRBV7-2 combines with J gene TRBJ2-3; possibly TRBD1 for D (5 bases). In germline, CDR1 is SGHTA, CDR2 FQGNSA. V was shortened by 4 bases and J by 4 bases, with 12 bases between the two germline ends. This CDR3 region has 14 residues. The CDR3 protein is CASSWGLDADTQYF. CDR3 sequence (DNA): TGTGCCAGCAGCTGGGGCCTTGACGCAGATACGCAGTATTTT.

The chain couples TRBV27 to TRBJ2-2; tentatively, D is TRBD2 (5 bases). Germline lookup yields CDR1 MNHEY and CDR2 SMNVEV (reference sequence). Between the trimmed V and J ends, which lost 2 bases and 7 bases, there was a span of 8 bases. This CDR3 is built from 13 residues. CDR3 in DNA: TGTGCCAGCAGTTTACCCGGGGTCGGGGAGCTGTTTTTT. This encodes CASSLPGVGELFF.

The chain employs TRBV11-2 and TRBJ1-2, with no clear D. V dropped 5 bases and J dropped 3 bases, with 13 bases sitting between them. The V gene's germline CDR1 is SGHAT and CDR2 FQNNGV. This CDR3 is 14 amino acids long. CDR3 bases: TGTGCCAGCAGCCCGACGGGAGAGCACTATGGCTACACCTTC. It encodes CASSPTGEHYGYTF.

V is TRBV5-6 and J is TRBJ2-7; possibly TRBD1 for D (5 bases). Per the germline V gene, CDR1 is SGHDT and CDR2 is YYEEEE. This CDR3 comprises 14 residues. V shed 0 bases and J shed 3 bases, with 10 bases lying between them. As DNA, the CDR3 is TGTGCCAGCAGCTTGGTGGCAGGGAACTACGAGCAGTACTTC. This gives the protein CASSLVAGNYEQYF.

J is TRBJ2-7 and V is TRBV15; D possibly corresponds to TRBD2 (6 bases). CDR1 and CDR2 (germline): LNHNV, YYDKDF (reference sequence). The CDR3 runs 21 residues. V was shortened by 1 base and J by 0 bases, with 28 bases between the two germline ends. CDR3 sequence reads: CATSRGSGSWRRGRLSYEQYF. DNA of the CDR3: TGTGCCACCAGCAGAGGATCGGGGAGTTGGCGGAGAGGGAGGCTCTCCTACGAGCAGTACTTC.

The chain combines TRBV6-4 with TRBJ2-3, with 8 nucleotides matching TRBD1. The CDR3 is 14 residues long. Trimming took 6 bases from V and 1 from J; bases not matched to a gene: 3. The germline CDR1 and CDR2 sequences are MRHNA and SNTAGT. CDR3 DNA sequence: TGTGCCAGCAGCCAGGGGGCTGGCACAGATACGCAGTATTTT. It is translated as CASSQGAGTDTQYF.

This clone was seen only once. The J gene is TRBJ2-2, the V gene TRBV7-9, with D maybe TRBD2 (6 bases). V shed 5 bases and J shed 7 bases, with 14 bases lying between them. Germline V CDR1 and CDR2: SEHNR, FQNEAQ (reference sequence). This CDR3 has 14 amino acids. For the CDR3, the DNA is TGTGCCAGCAGCCCCCGGGACTGGGGCGGGGAGCTGTTTTTT. Residues: CASSPRDWGGELFF.

The genes are TRBV28 and TRBJ2-7, with a weak D call TRBD2 (5 bases). Germline CDR1 and CDR2: MDHEN and SYDVKM. The V gene lost 3 bases and the J gene lost 0 bases, with 9 bases spanning the gap. The CDR3 sequence is 14 residues long. CDR3 in amino acids: CASSFSGPSYEQYF. CDR3 bases: TGTGCCAGCAGTTTCAGCGGACCCTCCTACGAGCAGTACTTC.

The rearrangement links TRBV7-2 to TRBJ1-3, with unresolved D. From germline, CDR1 is SGHTA and CDR2 FQGNSA. The CDR3 runs 14 residues. Trimming cost V 3 bases and J 4 bases, with 10 bases left between them. CDR3 DNA sequence: TGTGCCAGCAGCTTCGGCGCGGGGGGAAACACCATATATTTT. Its protein is CASSFGAGGNTIYF.

The chain carries TRBV7-5 and TRBJ2-7; TRBD1 is taken as the D call from the table, unchecked against the DNA. TRBV7-5 is reported as a pseudogene. The CDR3 loop spans 16 amino acids. The CDR3 loop reads CARSVLLTGGPYEQYF. The CDR3 nucleotides are TGTGCCAGAAGCGTCCTTCTTACAGGGGGCCCCTACGAGCAGTACTTC.

The chain employs TRBV30 and TRBJ2-1, with D unclear. Trimming cost V 4 bases and J 0 bases, with 7 bases left between them. This CDR3 is built from 13 residues. CDR1 is GTSNPN, CDR2 SVGIG, per germline (reference sequence). CDR3 in amino acids: CAWTRRSYNEQFF. As DNA, the CDR3 is TGTGCCTGGACTCGTCGCTCCTACAATGAGCAGTTCTTC.

V is TRBV9 and J is TRBJ1-3; TRBD1 aligns across 8 bases. The germline gives CDR1 SGDLS, CDR2 YYNGEE. The CDR3 has 15 amino acids. Trimming took 4 bases from V and 4 from J; bases not matched to a gene: 7. The CDR3 protein is CASSRDRGRGNTIYF. DNA of the CDR3: TGTGCCAGCAGCCGAGACAGGGGACGAGGAAACACCATATATTTT. Combining the CDR3 with reference TRBV9 and TRBJ1-3 gives the whole variable domain DSGVTQTPKHLITATGQRVTLRCSPRSGDLSVYWYQQSLDQGLQFLIQYYNGEERAKGNILERFSAQQFPDLHSELNLSSLELGDSALYFCASSRDRGRGNTIYFGEGSWLTVV.

The chain is built from TRBV5-4 and TRBJ1-1; 7 nucleotides align to TRBD1. Germline V lookup: CDR1 SGHNT, CDR2 YYREEE (reference sequence). The CDR3 totals 15 residues. Losses at the gene ends were 3 bases for V and 6 bases for J; bases not matched to a gene: 11. The CDR3 reads CASSSTGKGFAEAFF. The CDR3 region has the DNA TGTGCCAGCAGCTCGACAGGGAAGGGGTTTGCTGAAGCTTTCTTT.

The rearrangement joins TRBV7-9 to TRBJ2-5; D is possibly TRBD2 (5 bases). The CDR3 has 16 residues. The germline V and J ends were trimmed by 2 bases and 1 base, with 14 bases remaining between them. Per germline, CDR1 SEHNR and CDR2 FQNEAQ (reference sequence). The CDR3 is CASSLLWETAQETQYF. CDR3 in DNA: TGTGCCAGCAGCTTACTGTGGGAGACCGCCCAAGAGACCCAGTACTTC.

The chain carries TRBV5-6 and TRBJ2-5; TRBD2 matches at 7 bases. Germline values: CDR1 SGHDT, CDR2 YYEEEE. The CDR3 covers 14 residues. J was trimmed by 4 bases and V by 1 base; bases with no gene match: 4. The CDR3 loop is CASSLRGRGETQYF. The CDR3 region has the DNA TGTGCCAGCAGCTTGCGTGGGAGGGGAGAGACCCAGTACTTC.

V usage is TRBV9 and J usage is TRBJ2-7; 10 bases are a match to TRBD2. V gave up 1 base and J gave up 0 bases; unmatched junction bases: 7. In germline, CDR1 is SGDLS, CDR2 YYNGEE. This CDR3 region has 17 residues. CDR3 sequence (DNA): TGTGCCAGCAGCGTATCAACTAGCGGGGACTCCTCCTACGAGCAGTACTTC. This translates into CASSVSTSGDSSYEQYF.

V and J are TRBV12-2 and TRBJ2-6; TRBD2, the table's D call, was not compared with the DNA. TRBV12-2 is a known pseudogene. This CDR3 has 19 amino acids. The DNA of the CDR3 is TGTGCAAGTCGCTTAGGTCTGCGACTTGCGGCCTCTGGGGCCAACGTCCTGACTTTC. Translation: CASRLGLRLAASGANVLTF.

The sample holds one count of this clone. The chain uses TRBV18 and TRBJ2-1; 9 bases agree with TRBD2. The CDR3 has 12 amino acids. Germline CDR1 reads KGHSH; CDR2 reads LQKENI. V gave up 8 bases and J gave up 10 bases; unmatched junction bases: 6. CDR3 in amino acids: CASVTLAGEQFF. CDR3 bases: TGTGCCAGCGTGACCCTAGCGGGAGAGCAGTTCTTC.

The chain recombines TRBV24-1 with TRBJ2-7; 8 bases map to TRBD2. V lost 5 bases and J lost 5; bases outside the gene matches: 10. Per the germline V gene, CDR1 is KGHDR and CDR2 is SFDVKD. The CDR3 spans 15 residues. In DNA, the CDR3 is TGTGCCACCAGTGGTGGGTTAGCGGGATCACACGAGCAGTACTTC. Translated: CATSGGLAGSHEQYF.

About this clone itself: Other DNA sequences in this sample translate to the same CDR3. This chain's CDR3 is CASSPGTGGPYEQYF. CDR3 in DNA: TGTGCCAGCTCACCGGGGACAGGTGGTCCCTACGAGCAGTACTTC. The rearrangement uses TRBV18 and TRBJ2-7; the match to TRBD1 covers 8 bases. The V segment lost 3 bases and the J segment 2 bases; nucleotides outside the gene matches: 6. The CDR3 has 15 residues. The germline gives CDR1 KGHSH, CDR2 LQKENI.

This clone showed up just a few times. CDR3 in DNA: TGTGCCAGCAGGAAAGCGGGAGACCCATACGAGCAGTACTTC. It yields the protein CASRKAGDPYEQYF. This chain joins TRBV28 and TRBJ2-7; 8 nucleotides match TRBD2. The junction had 8 bases not matched to a gene; V was cut back by 6 bases and J by 4 bases. This CDR3 has 14 amino acids. Germline V gene sequence: CDR1 MDHEN, CDR2 SYDVKM.

The J gene is TRBJ2-1, the V gene TRBV28, with a possible D match to TRBD2 (6 bases). The V gene lost 2 bases and the J gene lost 8 bases, with 19 bases spanning the gap. CDR1 is MDHEN, CDR2 SYDVKM, per germline. The CDR3 totals 16 residues. The CDR3, as DNA: TGTGCCAGCAGTTTAATTCCCCCTTTAGAGCGGGATGAGCAGTTCTTC. It codes for CASSLIPPLERDEQFF.

The genes are TRBV6-5 and TRBJ1-1, with 10 bases fitting TRBD1. The CDR3 has 14 residues. Germline values: CDR1 MNHEY, CDR2 SVGAGI. Trimming took 4 bases from V and 5 from J; bases not matched to a gene: 4. CDR3 loop: CASSWDRGWTEAFF. The CDR3 nucleotides read TGTGCCAGCAGTTGGGACAGGGGATGGACTGAAGCTTTCTTT.

The chain is built from TRBV28 and TRBJ1-1; a possible D gene is TRBD1 (5 bases). V lost 8 bases and J lost 0, with 13 bases in between. Germline V gene lookup returns CDR1 MDHEN and CDR2 SYDVKM. CDR3 length: 14 residues. The CDR3 region has the DNA TGTGCCAGCTATGGGGGGAATGTGAACACTGAAGCTTTCTTT. It codes for CASYGGNVNTEAFF.

The table lists this clone with a few counts. The chain couples TRBV11-1 to TRBJ2-2; a possible D gene is TRBD1 (6 bases). CDR1 is SGHAT, CDR2 FQDESV, per germline (reference sequence). The CDR3 totals 14 residues. The V end lost 5 bases, the J end lost 1 base, and 8 bases lay between the germline ends. CDR3 in DNA: TGTGCCAGCAGCCGGACAGAGAACACCGGGGAGCTGTTTTTT. The encoded protein is CASSRTENTGELFF.